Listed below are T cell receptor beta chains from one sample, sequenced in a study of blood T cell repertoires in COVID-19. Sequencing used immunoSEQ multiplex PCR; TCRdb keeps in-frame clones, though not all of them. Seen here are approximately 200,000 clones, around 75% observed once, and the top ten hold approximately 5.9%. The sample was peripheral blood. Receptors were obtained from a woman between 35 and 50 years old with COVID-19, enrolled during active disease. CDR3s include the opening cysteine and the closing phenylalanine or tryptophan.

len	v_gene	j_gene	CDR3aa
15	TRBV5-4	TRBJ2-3	CASSLSGGGADTQYF
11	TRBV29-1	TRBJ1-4	CSGAAHEKLFF
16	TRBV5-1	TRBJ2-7	CASSLSGTSASYEQYF
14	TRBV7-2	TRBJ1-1	CASCMSFMNTEAFF
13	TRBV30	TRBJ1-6	CALEADRGSPLHF
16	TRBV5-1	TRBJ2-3	CASSFGTRQGTDTQYF
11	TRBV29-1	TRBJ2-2	CSGGQSGELFF
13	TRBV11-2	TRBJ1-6	CASSGTGSLTLHF
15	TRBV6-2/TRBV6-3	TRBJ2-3	CASSLRPLGGDTQYF
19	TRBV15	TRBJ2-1	CATSREPGTSGGSYNEQFF
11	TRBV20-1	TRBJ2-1	CSAIKMREQFF
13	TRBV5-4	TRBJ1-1	CASSFWGVTEAFF
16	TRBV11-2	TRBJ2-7	CASSSTRLAGVEEQYF
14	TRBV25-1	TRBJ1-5	CASSEVSPNQPQHF
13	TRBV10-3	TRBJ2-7	CAIGTGTDYEQYF
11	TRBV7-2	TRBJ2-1	CASSQAGRQFF
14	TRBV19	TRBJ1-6	CASSIPEINSPLHF
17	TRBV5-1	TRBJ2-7	CASSLVPAGHTTYEQYF
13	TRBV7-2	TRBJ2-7	CASSLYRGYEQYF
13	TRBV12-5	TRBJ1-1	CASGLQGHTEAFF
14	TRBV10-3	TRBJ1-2	CAIWGRTGGFGYTF
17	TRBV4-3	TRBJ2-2	CASSQDTGTGDTGELFF
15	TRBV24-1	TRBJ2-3	CATSDFAGGTDTQYF
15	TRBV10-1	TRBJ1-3	CASSRDSGSGNTIYF
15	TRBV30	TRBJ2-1	CAWRSGGSTYNEQFF
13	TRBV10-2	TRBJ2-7	CATSGQGAHEQYF
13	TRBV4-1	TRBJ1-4	CASSQRTNEKLFF
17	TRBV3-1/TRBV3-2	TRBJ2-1	CASSPGLAGGRYNEQFF
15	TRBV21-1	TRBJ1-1	CASSPPTGLTTEAFF
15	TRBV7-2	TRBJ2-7	CASSLVPSGSYEQYF
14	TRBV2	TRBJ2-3	CASMDFPMRDTQYF
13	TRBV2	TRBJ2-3	CASSRTSGDTQYF
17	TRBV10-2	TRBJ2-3	CASSRTSGRVRTDTQYF
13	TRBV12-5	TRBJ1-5	CASGLGPGGPQHF
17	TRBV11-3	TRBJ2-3	CASSLDRGVRATDTQYF
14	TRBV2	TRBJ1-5	CASRGQYSNQPQHF
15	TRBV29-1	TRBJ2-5	CSVEGFRGFQETQYF
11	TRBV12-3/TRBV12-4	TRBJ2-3	CASSFRDTQYF
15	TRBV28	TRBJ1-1	CASSLYRSSNTEAFF
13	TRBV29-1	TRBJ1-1	CSGRTGSRFTAFF
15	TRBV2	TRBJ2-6	CASSEQGQGGNVLTF
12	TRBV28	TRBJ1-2	CASNTEGYGYTF
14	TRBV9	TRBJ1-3	CASTPVGSGNTIYF
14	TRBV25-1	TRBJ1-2	CASSESGRGYGYTF
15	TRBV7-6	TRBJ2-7	CASSLARDGVDEQYF
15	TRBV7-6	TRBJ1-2	CASSFIDAGPHGYTF
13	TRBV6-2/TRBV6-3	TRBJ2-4	CASSYSGENIQYF
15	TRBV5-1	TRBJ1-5	CARNTGSSVPRPQHF
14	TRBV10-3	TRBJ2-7	CAIRGTGNPYEQYF